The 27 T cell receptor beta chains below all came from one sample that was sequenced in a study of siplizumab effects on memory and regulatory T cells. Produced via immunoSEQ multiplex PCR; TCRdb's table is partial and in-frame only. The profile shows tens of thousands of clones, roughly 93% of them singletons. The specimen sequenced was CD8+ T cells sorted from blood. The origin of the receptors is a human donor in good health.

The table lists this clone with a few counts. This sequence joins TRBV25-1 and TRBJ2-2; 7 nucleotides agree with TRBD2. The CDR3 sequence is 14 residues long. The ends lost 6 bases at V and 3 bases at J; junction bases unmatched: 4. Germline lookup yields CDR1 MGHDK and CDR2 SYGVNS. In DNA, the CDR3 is TGTGCCAGCAGCGGGGGAGGGGACACCGGGGAGCTGTTTTTT. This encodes CASSGGGDTGELFF.

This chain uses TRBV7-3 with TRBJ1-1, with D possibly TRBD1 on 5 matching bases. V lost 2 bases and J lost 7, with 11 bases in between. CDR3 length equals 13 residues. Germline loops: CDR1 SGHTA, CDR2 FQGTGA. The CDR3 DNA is TGTGCCAGCAGCTTAGTGGGGCAGGGTGAAGCTTTCTTT. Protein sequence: CASSLVGQGEAFF.

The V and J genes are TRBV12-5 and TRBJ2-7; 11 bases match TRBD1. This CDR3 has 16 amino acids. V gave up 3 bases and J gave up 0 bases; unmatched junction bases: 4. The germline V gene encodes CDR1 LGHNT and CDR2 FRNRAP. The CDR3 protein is CASGFEGQGASYEQYF. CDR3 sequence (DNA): TGTGCTAGTGGTTTTGAAGGACAGGGGGCCTCCTACGAGCAGTACTTC. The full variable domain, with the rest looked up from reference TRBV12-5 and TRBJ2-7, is DARVTQTPRHKVTEMGQEVTMRCQPILGHNTVFWYRQTMMQGLELLAYFRNRAPLDDSGMPKDRFSAEMPDATLATLKIQPSEPRDSAVYFCASGFEGQGASYEQYFGPGTRLTVT.

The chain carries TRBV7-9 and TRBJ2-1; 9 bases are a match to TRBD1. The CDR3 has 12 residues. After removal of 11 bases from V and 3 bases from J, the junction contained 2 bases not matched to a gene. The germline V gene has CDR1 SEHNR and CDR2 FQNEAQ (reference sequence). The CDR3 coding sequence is TGTGCCGGGACAGGGAACTACAATGAGCAGTTCTTC. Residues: CAGTGNYNEQFF. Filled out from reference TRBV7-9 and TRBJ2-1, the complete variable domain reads DTGVSQNPRHKITKRGQNVTFRCDPISEHNRLYWYRQTLGQGPEFLTYFQNEAQLEKSRLLSDRFSAERPKGSFSTLEIQRTEQGDSAMYLCAGTGNYNEQFFGPGTRLTVL.

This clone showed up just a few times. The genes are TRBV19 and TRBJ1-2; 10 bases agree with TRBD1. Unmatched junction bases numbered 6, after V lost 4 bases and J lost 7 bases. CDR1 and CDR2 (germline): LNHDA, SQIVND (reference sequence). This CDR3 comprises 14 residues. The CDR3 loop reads CASSTTGGVGGYTF. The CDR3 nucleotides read TGTGCCAGTAGTACGACAGGGGGCGTAGGTGGCTACACCTTC.

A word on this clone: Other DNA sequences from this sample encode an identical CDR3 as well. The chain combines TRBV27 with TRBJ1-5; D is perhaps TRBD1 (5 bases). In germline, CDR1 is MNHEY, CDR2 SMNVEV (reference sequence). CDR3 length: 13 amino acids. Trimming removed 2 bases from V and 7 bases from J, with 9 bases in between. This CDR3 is CASSLRGGQPQHF. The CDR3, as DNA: TGTGCCAGCAGTTTAAGGGGTGGACAGCCCCAGCATTTT.

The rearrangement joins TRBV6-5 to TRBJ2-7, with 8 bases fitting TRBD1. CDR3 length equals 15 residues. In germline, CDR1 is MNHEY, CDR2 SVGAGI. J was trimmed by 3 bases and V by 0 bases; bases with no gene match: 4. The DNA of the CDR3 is TGTGCCAGCAGTTACTCGGAGACAGGGGACTACGAGCAGTACTTC. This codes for CASSYSETGDYEQYF.

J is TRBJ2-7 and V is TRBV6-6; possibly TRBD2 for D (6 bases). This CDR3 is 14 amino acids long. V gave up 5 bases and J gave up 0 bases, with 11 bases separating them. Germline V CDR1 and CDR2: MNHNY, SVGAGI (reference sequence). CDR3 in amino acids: CASSGGLLSYEQYF. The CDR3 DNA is TGTGCCAGCAGTGGGGGACTGCTCTCCTACGAGCAGTACTTC.

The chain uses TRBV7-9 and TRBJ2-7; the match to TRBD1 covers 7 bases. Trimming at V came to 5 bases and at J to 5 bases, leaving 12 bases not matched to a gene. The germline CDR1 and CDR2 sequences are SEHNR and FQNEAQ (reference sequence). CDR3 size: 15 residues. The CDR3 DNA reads TGTGCCAGCAGCCCCCCAGGGACAGAGATCAACGAGCAGTACTTC. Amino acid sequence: CASSPPGTEINEQYF. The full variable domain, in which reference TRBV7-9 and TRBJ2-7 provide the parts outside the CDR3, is DTGVSQNPRHKITKRGQNVTFRCDPISEHNRLYWYRQTLGQGPEFLTYFQNEAQLEKSRLLSDRFSAERPKGSFSTLEIQRTEQGDSAMYLCASSPPGTEINEQYFGPGTRLTVT.

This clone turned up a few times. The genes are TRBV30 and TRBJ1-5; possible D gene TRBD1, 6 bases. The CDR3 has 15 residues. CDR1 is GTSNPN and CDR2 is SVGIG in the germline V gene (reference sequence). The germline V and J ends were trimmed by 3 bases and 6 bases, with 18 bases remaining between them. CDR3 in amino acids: CAWSGGPDRSQPQHF. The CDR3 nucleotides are TGTGCCTGGAGCGGGGGCCCCGACCGGAGTCAGCCCCAGCATTTT. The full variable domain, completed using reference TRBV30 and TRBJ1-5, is SQTIHQWPATLVQPVGSPLSLECTVEGTSNPNLYWYRQAAGRGLQLLFYSVGIGQISSEVPQNLSASRPQDRQFILSSKKLLLSDSGFYLCAWSGGPDRSQPQHFGDGTRLSIL.

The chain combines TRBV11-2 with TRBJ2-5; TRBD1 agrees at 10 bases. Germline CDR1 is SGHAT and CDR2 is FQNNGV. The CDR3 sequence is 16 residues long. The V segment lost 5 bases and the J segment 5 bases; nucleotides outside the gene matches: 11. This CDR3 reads CASSTRQGARGETQYF. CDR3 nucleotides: TGTGCCAGCAGCACCCGACAGGGGGCGAGGGGGGAGACCCAGTACTTC.

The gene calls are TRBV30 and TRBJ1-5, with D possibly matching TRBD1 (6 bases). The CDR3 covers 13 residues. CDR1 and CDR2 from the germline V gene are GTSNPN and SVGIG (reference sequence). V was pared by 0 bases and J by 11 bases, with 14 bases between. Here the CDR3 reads CAWSVSGAESQHF. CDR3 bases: TGTGCCTGGAGTGTCTCGGGGGCCGAGTCCCAGCATTTT. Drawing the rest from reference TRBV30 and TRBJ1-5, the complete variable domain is SQTIHQWPATLVQPVGSPLSLECTVEGTSNPNLYWYRQAAGRGLQLLFYSVGIGQISSEVPQNLSASRPQDRQFILSSKKLLLSDSGFYLCAWSVSGAESQHFGDGTRLSIL.

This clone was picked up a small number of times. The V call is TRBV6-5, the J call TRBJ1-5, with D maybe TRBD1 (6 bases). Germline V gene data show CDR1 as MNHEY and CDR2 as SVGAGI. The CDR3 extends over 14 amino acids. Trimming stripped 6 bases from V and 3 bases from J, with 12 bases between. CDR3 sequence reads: CASRADSSNQPQHF. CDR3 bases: TGTGCCAGCAGGGCGGACAGTTCCAATCAGCCCCAGCATTTT.

Here the CDR3 DNA reads TGCGCCAGTTCGGACCCCCCAGATACGCAGTATTTT. It specifies CASSDPPDTQYF. The gene calls are TRBV5-1 and TRBJ2-3; D is undetermined. Germline V gene data show CDR1 as SGHRS and CDR2 as YFSETQ. CDR3 size: 12 residues. Trimming left V 8 bases short and J 4 bases short, with 11 bases between.

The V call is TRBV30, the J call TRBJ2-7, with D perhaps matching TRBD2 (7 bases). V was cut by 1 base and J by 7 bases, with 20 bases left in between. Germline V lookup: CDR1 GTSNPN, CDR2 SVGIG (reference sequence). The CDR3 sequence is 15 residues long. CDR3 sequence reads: CAWSAPGGPRWEQYF. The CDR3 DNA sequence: TGTGCCTGGAGTGCCCCGGGGGGCCCCCGGTGGGAGCAGTACTTC.

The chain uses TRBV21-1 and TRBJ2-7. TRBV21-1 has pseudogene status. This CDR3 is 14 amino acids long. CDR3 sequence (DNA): TGTGCCAGCAGCAAGGGGAATTGGTGGTACGAGCAGTACTTC. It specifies CASSKGNWWYEQYF.

CDR3 residues: CASSGGQGPSGANVLTF. The CDR3, as DNA: TGTGCCAGCAGCGGCGGACAGGGTCCCTCTGGGGCCAACGTCCTGACTTTC. The chain carries TRBV9 and TRBJ2-6; 8 nucleotides match TRBD1. The CDR3 consists of 17 residues. Germline-derived CDR1 and CDR2 are SGDLS and YYNGEE. Trimming took 3 bases from V and 0 from J; bases not matched to a gene: 5.

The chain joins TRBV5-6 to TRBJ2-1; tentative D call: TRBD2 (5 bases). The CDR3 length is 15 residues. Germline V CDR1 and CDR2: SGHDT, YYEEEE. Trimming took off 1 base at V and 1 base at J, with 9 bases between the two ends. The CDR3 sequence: CASSLREMSYNEQFF. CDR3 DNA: TGTGCCAGCAGCTTGCGGGAAATGTCCTACAATGAGCAGTTCTTC.

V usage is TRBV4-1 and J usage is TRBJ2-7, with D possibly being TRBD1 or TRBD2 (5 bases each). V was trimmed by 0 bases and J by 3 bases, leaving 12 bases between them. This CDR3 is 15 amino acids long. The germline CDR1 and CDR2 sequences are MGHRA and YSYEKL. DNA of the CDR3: TGCGCCAGCAGCCAAGATTGGGACGGAGACTACGAGCAGTACTTC. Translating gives CASSQDWDGDYEQYF.

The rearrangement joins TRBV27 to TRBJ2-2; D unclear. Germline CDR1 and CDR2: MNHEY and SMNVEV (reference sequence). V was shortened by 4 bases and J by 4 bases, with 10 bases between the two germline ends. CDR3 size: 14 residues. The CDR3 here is CASSSLMGTGELFF. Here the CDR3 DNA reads TGTGCCAGCAGTTCCCTGATGGGCACCGGGGAGCTGTTTTTT.

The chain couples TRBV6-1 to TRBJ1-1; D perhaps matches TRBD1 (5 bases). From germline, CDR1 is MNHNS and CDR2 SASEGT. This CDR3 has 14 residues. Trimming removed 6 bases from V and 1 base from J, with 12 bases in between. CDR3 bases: TGTGCCAGCAGGGCCTCCACAGGGAACACTGAAGCTTTCTTT. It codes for CASRASTGNTEAFF.

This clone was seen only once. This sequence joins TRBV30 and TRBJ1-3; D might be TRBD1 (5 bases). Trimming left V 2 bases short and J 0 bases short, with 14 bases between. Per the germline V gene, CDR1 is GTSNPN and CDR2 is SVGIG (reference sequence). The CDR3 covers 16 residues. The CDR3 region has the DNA TGTGCCTGGAGTCGGAGGGGACCCTTCTCTGGAAACACCATATATTTT. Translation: CAWSRRGPFSGNTIYF.

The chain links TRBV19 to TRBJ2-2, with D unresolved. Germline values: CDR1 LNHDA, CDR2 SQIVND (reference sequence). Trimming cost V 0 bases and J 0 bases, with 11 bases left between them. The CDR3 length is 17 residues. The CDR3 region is CASSIDSGPSNTGELFF. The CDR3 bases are TGTGCCAGTAGTATAGACTCCGGGCCCTCGAACACCGGGGAGCTGTTTTTT.

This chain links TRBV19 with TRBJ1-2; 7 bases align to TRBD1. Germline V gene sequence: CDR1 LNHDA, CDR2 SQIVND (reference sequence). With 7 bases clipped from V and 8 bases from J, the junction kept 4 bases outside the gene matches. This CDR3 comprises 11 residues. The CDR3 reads CASIGTVGYTF. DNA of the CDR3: TGTGCCAGTATCGGGACAGTCGGCTACACCTTC.

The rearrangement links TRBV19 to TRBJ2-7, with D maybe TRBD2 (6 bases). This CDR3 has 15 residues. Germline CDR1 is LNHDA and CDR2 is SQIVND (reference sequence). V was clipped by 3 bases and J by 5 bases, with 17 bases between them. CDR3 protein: CASSIDGGVMNEQYF. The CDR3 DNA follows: TGTGCCAGTAGTATCGACGGAGGGGTTATGAACGAGCAGTACTTC.

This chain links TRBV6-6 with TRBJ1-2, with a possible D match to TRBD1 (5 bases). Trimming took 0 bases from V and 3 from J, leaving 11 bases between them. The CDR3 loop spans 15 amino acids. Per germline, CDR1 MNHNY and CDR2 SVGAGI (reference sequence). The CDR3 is CASSYSGQGYYGYTF. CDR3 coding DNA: TGTGCCAGCAGTTACTCGGGTCAGGGCTACTATGGCTACACCTTC.

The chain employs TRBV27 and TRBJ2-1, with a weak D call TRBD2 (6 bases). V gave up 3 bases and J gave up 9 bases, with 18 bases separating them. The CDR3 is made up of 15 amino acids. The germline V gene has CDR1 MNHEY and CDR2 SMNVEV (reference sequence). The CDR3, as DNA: TGTGCCAGCAGTTTGCGGGGTTGGGAGTGGGGTGAGCAGTTCTTC. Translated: CASSLRGWEWGEQFF.